The clone carrying this T cell receptor beta chain has at least ten counts. Looked up from germline, CDR1 is SQVTM and CDR2 is ANQGSEA. The V gene lost 7 bases and the J gene lost 3 bases, with 22 bases spanning the gap. The CDR3 contains 16 residues. This sample was included in a study of identical twins. TCRdb called the 5' RACE reads again in MiXCR, with one record for every CDR3 protein. The table lists around 690,000 distinct CDR3 sequences, 21% of them singletons. This sample also appeared in a second study, on T cells expressing NK-cell markers.

The chain combines TRBV29-1 with TRBJ2-1, with TRBD2 as a possible D gene (7 bases). This clonotype was obtained from a woman aged 18-29 years in good health. The sequenced sample consisted of PBMCs. CDR3 in amino acids: CSATRGAGGFYNEQFF. The CDR3 bases are TGCAGCGCAACTCGGGGGGCCGGGGGGTTCTACAATGAGCAGTTCTTC.